Listed below are T cell receptor beta chains from one sample, sequenced in a study of blood T cell repertoires in COVID-19. Repertoires were generated with immunoSEQ multiplex PCR, while TCRdb's copy carries only in-frame clones and drops some. The data hold 150,000 or so clones, with about 79% observed a single time. The specimen was peripheral blood. Receptors were obtained from an elderly woman with acute or convalescent COVID-19. Both conserved end residues are part of each CDR3. Fields, in order: V gene, clone size, D gene, J gene, CDR3 DNA, CDR3 protein. A D gene is named only where the DNA matches it firmly. Expanded clones get a size class; other rows say once, few or many, or leave the size out.

TRBV29-1,-,TRBD1,TRBJ1-2,TGCAGCGTTACCACTCCAGGGGGCAATAACTATGGCTACACCTTC,CSVTTPGGNNYGYTF
TRBV7-6,few,-,TRBJ1-3,TGTGCCAGCAGCTTAGGACAGGGAAACACCATATATTTT,CASSLGQGNTIYF
TRBV27,few,TRBD1,TRBJ1-4,TGTGCCAGCAGTTCCACCCTCCCCCGGACAGGCACTAATGAAAAACTGTTTTTT,CASSSTLPRTGTNEKLFF
TRBV7-3,-,-,TRBJ2-2,TGTGCCAGCAGCCCGACAAGAGACGTCGGGGAGCTGTTTTTT,CASSPTRDVGELFF
TRBV7-6,-,TRBD1,TRBJ1-3,TGTGCCAGCAGCCCTAGGACAGGAAGCAACACCATATATTTT,CASSPRTGSNTIYF
TRBV18,-,-,TRBJ2-2,TGTGCCAGCTCACCCCGACAGGCGAACACCGGGGAGCTGTTTTTT,CASSPRQANTGELFF
TRBV19,-,-,TRBJ1-5,TGTGCCAGTAGTATTGTGGCAGCTGAGGGTAACCAGCCCCAGCATTTT,CASSIVAAEGNQPQHF
TRBV14,-,TRBD2,TRBJ2-5,TGTGCCAGCAGCCAAGGATGGGGGGGAGAGACCCAGTACTTC,CASSQGWGGETQYF
TRBV5-5,-,-,TRBJ1-2,TGTGCCAGCAGCCCCCTGTCACCGGGACAAATCTATGGCTACACCTTC,CASSPLSPGQIYGYTF
TRBV6-5,-,-,TRBJ1-5,TGTGCCAGCACTCCGCACCCAGAGGATCAGCCCCAGCATTTT,CASTPHPEDQPQHF
TRBV2,-,TRBD2,TRBJ2-2,TGTGCCAGCAGTGCCCCGGGACTAGCGGGGAAGGCCGGGGAGCTGTTTTTT,CASSAPGLAGKAGELFF
TRBV6-6,-,TRBD1,TRBJ1-1,TGTGCCAGCAGGCGAAAACGTGGGACAGATATGAACACTGAAGCTTTCTTT,CASRRKRGTDMNTEAFF
TRBV5-4,-,-,TRBJ2-1,TGTGCCAGCAGCTTGGGGCCGGGGGACAATGAGCAGTTCTTC,CASSLGPGDNEQFF
TRBV7-9,-,TRBD1,TRBJ2-7,TGTGCCAGCAGCACAAGGACAGGGGGAACCTACGAGCAGTACTTC,CASSTRTGGTYEQYF
TRBV9,-,-,TRBJ1-3,TGTGCCAGCAGCGTAGGCCAGGAGGGGAACACCATATATTTT,CASSVGQEGNTIYF
TRBV7-3,medium-sized,TRBD1,TRBJ2-1,TGTGCCAGCAGCTTACGGGACAGGGACCCCAATGAGCAGTTCTTC,CASSLRDRDPNEQFF
TRBV6-5,-,-,TRBJ1-6,TGTGCCAGCAGTCAGGAAGGCAATTCACCCCTCCACTTT,CASSQEGNSPLHF
TRBV3-1/TRBV3-2,-,-,TRBJ1-4,TGTGCCAGCAGCCAAGTGGGCTCTAATGAAAAACTGTTTTTT,CASSQVGSNEKLFF
TRBV29-1,-,-,TRBJ2-5,TGCAGCGTTGTAGGTCGGGCCGGGGAGGAGACCCAGTACTTC,CSVVGRAGEETQYF
TRBV20-1,-,TRBD2,TRBJ2-1,TGCAGTGCTAGTTCCGCCGGGACTAGCGTTAGGAATGAGCAGTTCTTC,CSASSAGTSVRNEQFF
TRBV15,-,TRBD1,TRBJ1-6,TGTGCCACCAGCTCCAGGACAGGGGGAGTTTCACCCCTCCACTTT,CATSSRTGGVSPLHF
TRBV10-1,-,TRBD1,TRBJ2-7,TGCGCCAGCAGTGACCCAGACAGGGGAGGATACGAGCAGTACTTC,CASSDPDRGGYEQYF
TRBV9,-,TRBD1,TRBJ1-2,TGTGCCAGCAGGGGACAGGGTGCGAACTATGGCTACACCTTC,CASRGQGANYGYTF
TRBV9,-,TRBD1,TRBJ1-6,TGTGCCAGCAGCCTCCTGACAGGGGGGAATTCACCCCTCCACTTT,CASSLLTGGNSPLHF
TRBV4-1,once,-,TRBJ1-1,TGCGCCAGCAGCGACCTGGAGGGGTTGCTCACTGAAGCTTTCTTT,CASSDLEGLLTEAFF
TRBV29-1,-,-,TRBJ1-1,TGCAGCGTTGAAGCAAACAGGGAAGCTTTCTTT,CSVEANREAFF
TRBV5-4,-,TRBD1,TRBJ2-2,TGTGCCAGCAGCCAGGGACAGGGACACACCGGGGAGCTGTTTTTT,CASSQGQGHTGELFF
TRBV10-3,-,-,TRBJ1-3,TGTGCCATCAGTGATCCGGTTAACTCTGGAAACACCATATATTTT,CAISDPVNSGNTIYF
TRBV7-2,-,TRBD1,TRBJ1-6,TGTGCCAGCAGCTCCCGACAGGGTAATTCACCCCTCCACTTT,CASSSRQGNSPLHF
TRBV3-1/TRBV3-2,-,TRBD1,TRBJ2-7,TGTGCCAGCAGCCAAGCCAGGGGGCCCTACGAGCAGTACTTC,CASSQARGPYEQYF
TRBV19,-,TRBD1,TRBJ2-7,TGTGCCAGTAGTATATCCGACAGGGAGAACGAGCAGTACTTC,CASSISDRENEQYF
TRBV30,once,-,TRBJ1-2,TGTGCCTGGAGCCTTGCCCAGGGGACCTACACCTTC,CAWSLAQGTYTF
TRBV6-5,-,TRBD1,TRBJ1-1,TGTGCCAGCAGGAAGGACAGGGGATGGACTGAAGCTTTCTTT,CASRKDRGWTEAFF
TRBV7-3,-,TRBD2,TRBJ2-1,TGTGCCAGCAGCTCCTACCCCCCCGGGACTAGCGGGGGGAACAATGAGCAGTTCTTC,CASSSYPPGTSGGNNEQFF
TRBV5-1,once,-,TRBJ1-4,TGCGCCAGCAGCCTTGGTCCGGAGGCTGAAAAACTGTTTTTT,CASSLGPEAEKLFF
TRBV25-1,-,TRBD2,TRBJ2-3,TGTGCCAGCAGTCAACGGAGGGCTAGCGGGGGCGGAGATACGCAGTATTTT,CASSQRRASGGGDTQYF
TRBV30,-,TRBD1,TRBJ2-7,TGTGCCTATACGGGACAGGCCTACTACGAGCAGTACTTC,CAYTGQAYYEQYF
TRBV7-9,-,-,TRBJ1-1,TGTGCCAGCAGCTTAGCGGGTCACAGCAGGAACACTGAAGCTTTCTTT,CASSLAGHSRNTEAFF
TRBV19,once,-,TRBJ1-5,TGTGCCAGTTGGGGCAGCTTCAATCAGCCCCAGCATTTT,CASWGSFNQPQHF
TRBV4-3,-,-,TRBJ1-4,TGCGCCAGCAGCCCAACAGGGCCAACTAATGAAAAACTGTTTTTT,CASSPTGPTNEKLFF
TRBV6-2/TRBV6-3,-,TRBD1,TRBJ1-1,TGTGCCAGCAGTCGAGACAGGGCCGGAGCTTTCTTT,CASSRDRAGAFF